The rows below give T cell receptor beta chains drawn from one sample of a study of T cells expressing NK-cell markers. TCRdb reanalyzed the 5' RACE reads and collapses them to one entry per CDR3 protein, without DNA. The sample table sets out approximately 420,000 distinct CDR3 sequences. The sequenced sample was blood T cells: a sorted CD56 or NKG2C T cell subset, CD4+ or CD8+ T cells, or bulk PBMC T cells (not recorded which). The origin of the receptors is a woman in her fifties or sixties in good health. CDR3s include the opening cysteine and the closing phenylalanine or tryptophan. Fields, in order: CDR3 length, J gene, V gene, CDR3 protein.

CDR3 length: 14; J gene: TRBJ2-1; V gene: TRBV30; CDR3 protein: CAWSADGSYNEQFF
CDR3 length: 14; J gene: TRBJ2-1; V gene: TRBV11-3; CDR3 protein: CASSQSGRATEQFF
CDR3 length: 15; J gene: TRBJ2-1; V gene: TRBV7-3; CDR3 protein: CASSSASGSGNEQFF
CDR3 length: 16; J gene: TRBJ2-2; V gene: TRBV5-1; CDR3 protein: CASLLGTGGFTGELFF
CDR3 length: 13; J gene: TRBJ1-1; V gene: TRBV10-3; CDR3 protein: CAISVQGGTEAFF
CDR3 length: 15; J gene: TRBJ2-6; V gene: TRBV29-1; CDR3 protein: CSAGGAVAGANVLTF
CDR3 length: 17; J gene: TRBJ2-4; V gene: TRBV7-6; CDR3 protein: CASSLEGGRVAKNIQYF
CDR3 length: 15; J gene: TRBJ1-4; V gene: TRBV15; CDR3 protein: CATSRVGGRNEKLFF
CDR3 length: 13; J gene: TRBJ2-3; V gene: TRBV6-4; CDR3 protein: CASSDYEGDTQYF
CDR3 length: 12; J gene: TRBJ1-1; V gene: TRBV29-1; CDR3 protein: CSVSHAGTEAFF
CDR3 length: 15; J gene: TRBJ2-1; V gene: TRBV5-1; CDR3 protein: CASSLAGGAWDEQFF
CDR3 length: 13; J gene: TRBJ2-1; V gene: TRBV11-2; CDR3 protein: CASSLGREYEQFF
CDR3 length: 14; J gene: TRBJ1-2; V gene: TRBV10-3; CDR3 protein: CAISDLGPNYGYTF
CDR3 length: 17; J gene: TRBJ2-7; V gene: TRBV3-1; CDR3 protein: CASSPQIIDSLSYEQYF
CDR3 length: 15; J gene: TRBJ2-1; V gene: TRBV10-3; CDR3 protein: CAISAGLAGVNEQFF
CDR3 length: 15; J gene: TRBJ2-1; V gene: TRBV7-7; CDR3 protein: CASSQGTSGDNEQFF
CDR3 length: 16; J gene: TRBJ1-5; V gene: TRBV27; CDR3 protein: CASSPRDRINNQPQHF
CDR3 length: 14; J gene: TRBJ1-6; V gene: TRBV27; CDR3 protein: CASSSRLLGSPLHF
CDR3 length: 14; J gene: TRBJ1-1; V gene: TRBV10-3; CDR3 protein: CAISEQDGNTEAFF
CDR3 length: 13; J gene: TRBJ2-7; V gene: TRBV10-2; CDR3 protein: CASSEPWDSVKYF
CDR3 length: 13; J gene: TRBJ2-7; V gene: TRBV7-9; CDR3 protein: CASSADQIGEQYF
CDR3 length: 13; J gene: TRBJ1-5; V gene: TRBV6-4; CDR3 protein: CASSEGDHQPQHF
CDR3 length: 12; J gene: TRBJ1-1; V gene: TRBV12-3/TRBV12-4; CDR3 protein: CASSLEALEAFF
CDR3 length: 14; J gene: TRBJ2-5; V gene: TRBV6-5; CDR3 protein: CASRISGRGETQYF
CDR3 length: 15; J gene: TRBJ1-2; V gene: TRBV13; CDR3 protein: CASSSYPLSGAGYTF
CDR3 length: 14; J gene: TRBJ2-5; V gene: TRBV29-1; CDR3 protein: CSVVVGQTEETQYF
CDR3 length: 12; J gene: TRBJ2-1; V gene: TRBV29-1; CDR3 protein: CSVVGSTGDQFF
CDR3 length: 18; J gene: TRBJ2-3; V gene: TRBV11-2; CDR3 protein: CASSSWAASGIFTDTQYF
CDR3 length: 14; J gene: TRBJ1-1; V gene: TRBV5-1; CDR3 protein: CASSVHRANTEAFF
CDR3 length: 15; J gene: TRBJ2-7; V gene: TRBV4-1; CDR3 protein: CASSLQTGGRYEQYF
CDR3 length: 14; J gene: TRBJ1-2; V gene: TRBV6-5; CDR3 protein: CASSYDRVAYGYTF
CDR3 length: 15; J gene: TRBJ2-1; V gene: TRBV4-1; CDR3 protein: CASSLKREYYNEQFF
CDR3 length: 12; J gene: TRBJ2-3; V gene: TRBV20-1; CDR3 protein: CSADPNRDTQYF
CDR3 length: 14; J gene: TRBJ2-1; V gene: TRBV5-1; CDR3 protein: CASSLETSWYEQFF
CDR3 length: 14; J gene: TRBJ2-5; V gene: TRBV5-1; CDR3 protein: CASSLDGPLSTQYF
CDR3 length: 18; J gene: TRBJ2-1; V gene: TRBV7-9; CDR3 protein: CASSSGTSGNIEDNEQFF
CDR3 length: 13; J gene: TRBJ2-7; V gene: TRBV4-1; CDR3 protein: CASSQTGSGFKYF
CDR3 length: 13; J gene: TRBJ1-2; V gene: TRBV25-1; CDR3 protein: CASSAQGENGYTF
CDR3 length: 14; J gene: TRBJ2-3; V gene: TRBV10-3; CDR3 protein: CATDTGTSSDTQYF
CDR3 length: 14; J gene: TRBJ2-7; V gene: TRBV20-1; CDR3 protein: CSASTDRLTYEQYF
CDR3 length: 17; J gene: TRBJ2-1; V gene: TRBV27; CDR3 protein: CASSPPSGSVIYNEQFF
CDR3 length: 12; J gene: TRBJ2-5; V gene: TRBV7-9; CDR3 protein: CASSESLGTQYF
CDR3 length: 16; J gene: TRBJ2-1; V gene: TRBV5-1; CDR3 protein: CASSSMGLAGVYEQFF
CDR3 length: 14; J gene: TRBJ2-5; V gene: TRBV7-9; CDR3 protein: CASSLGRAEETQYF
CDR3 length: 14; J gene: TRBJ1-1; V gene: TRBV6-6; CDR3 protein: CASSPLLMNTEAFF
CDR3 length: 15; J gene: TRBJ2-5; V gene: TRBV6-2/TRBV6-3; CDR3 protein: CASRLAGGAEETQYF
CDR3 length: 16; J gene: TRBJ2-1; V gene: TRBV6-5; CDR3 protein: CASSYGGLAGGNEQFF
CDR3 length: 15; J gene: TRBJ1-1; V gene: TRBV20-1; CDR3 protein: CSARAPGPMNTEAFF
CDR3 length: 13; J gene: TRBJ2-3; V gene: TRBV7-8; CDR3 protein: CASSSVGMDTQYF